This T cell receptor beta chain was sequenced for a study of T cells after yellow fever vaccination. Study summary: Researchers used SMART-Seq v4 Ultra Low Input to prepare fractions that had low cell numbers. General study results and limits: The CD4 and CD8 compartments had a small share of their clonotypes in common. Secondary responses were weaker yet peaked faster, day 5 versus 15.

As TCR cDNA was made by 5'RACE template switching, a universal primer site and UMIs were added. TCRdb re-analysed the 5' RACE reads in MiXCR, keeping a single row per CDR3 protein. This table holds some 320,000 distinct CDR3 sequences, roughly 4% found once. As to this clonotype: Its matching antigen is unknown.

The CDR3 is 14 residues long. The trim removed 7 bases at V and 0 bases at J, leaving 2 bases unmatched. The chain uses TRBV12-3 or TRBV12-4 and TRBJ2-1; TRBD2 agrees at 8 bases. This material consisted of PBMCs, taken 5 days after the yellow fever booster vaccination. The receptor was derived from a man in his late teens or twenties who received the YFV17D yellow fever vaccine. CDR3 protein: CASNLAGSYNEQFF. The CDR3 DNA is TGTGCCAGCAACCTAGCGGGCTCCTACAATGAGCAGTTCTTC.